These 28 T cell receptor beta chains came from one sample sequenced in a study of regulatory T cells in long-lasting Graves disease. Through Arm-PCR of CDR3 regions and iRepertoire HTBI primers, TCR beta libraries were built. Each CDR3 protein is one row after TCRdb ran MiXCR on the multiplex PCR reads. This sample carries more than 300,000 distinct CDR3 sequences, around 20% of them seen once, and the ten largest clones take 29%. Described time point: persistent/refractory GD, antithyroid drugs over 5 years with positive TRAb. From RNA extracted from PBMCs, the TCR library was made. The sample was peripheral blood mononuclear cells (PBMCs), taken when the disease was refractory, from a patient treated with antithyroid drugs. The receptors derive from a female donor with Graves disease.

The chain carries TRBV12-3 or TRBV12-4 and TRBJ1-5; TRBD1 aligns across 9 bases. V trimming: 6 bases; J trimming: 2 bases; junction bases outside the gene matches: 11. This CDR3 has 17 residues. CDR3 DNA sequence: TGTGCCAGCAGCACGACCGGGACAGGGATCGGCAATCAGCCCCAGCATTTT. It encodes CASSTTGTGIGNQPQHF.

This clonotype was observed at least ten times. The chain carries TRBV20-1 and TRBJ2-4; 10 bases match TRBD2. V was pared by 0 bases and J by 3 bases, with 5 bases of the junction left unmatched. The CDR3 runs to 16 residues. Germline loops: CDR1 DFQATT, CDR2 SNEGSKA (reference sequence). CDR3 loop: CSARDLAGEVKNIQYF. DNA for the CDR3: TGCAGTGCTAGAGATCTAGCGGGAGAGGTCAAAAACATTCAGTACTTC.

The table lists this clonotype with many counts. The rearrangement links TRBV11-2 to TRBJ2-5, with 10 bases matching TRBD2. The CDR3 length is 17 residues. Germline loops: CDR1 SGHAT, CDR2 FQNNGV. After removal of 2 bases from V and 5 bases from J, the junction contained 11 bases not matched to a gene. The chain's CDR3 is CASSLFWTSGGDETQYF. In nucleotides, the CDR3 is TGTGCCAGCAGCTTATTTTGGACCAGCGGGGGGGACGAGACCCAGTACTTC.

There are a few counts of this clonotype. This chain joins TRBV20-1 and TRBJ1-4; the D is unclear. Trimming stripped 0 bases from V and 4 bases from J, with 12 bases between. Germline CDR1 and CDR2: DFQATT and SNEGSKA (reference sequence). The CDR3 length is 15 residues. The chain's CDR3 is CSARDLTGVNEKLFF. The CDR3 nucleotides are TGCAGTGCTAGAGATTTAACGGGAGTTAATGAAAAACTGTTTTTT.

The chain uses TRBV30 and TRBJ1-2; D might be TRBD1 (6 bases). CDR1 is GTSNPN, CDR2 SVGIG, per germline (reference sequence). V lost 7 bases to trimming and J lost 2 bases, with 23 bases between them. The CDR3 totals 16 residues. The CDR3 reads CASLAPEGTPNYGYTF. CDR3 DNA sequence: TGTGCCTCGCTCGCTCCTGAAGGGACACCGAACTATGGCTACACCTTC.

This clonotype came up many times. V gene TRBV6-5 combines with J gene TRBJ1-3; D may be TRBD1 (6 bases). Germline V gene sequence: CDR1 MNHEY, CDR2 SVGAGI. Trimming cost V 0 bases and J 2 bases, with 11 bases left between them. This CDR3 has 16 residues. In nucleotides, the CDR3 is TGTGCCAGCAGTTACTCGAGGGGGGTCCCTGGAAACACCATATATTTT. Protein: CASSYSRGVPGNTIYF.

This clonotype was recorded many times. This chain links TRBV28 with TRBJ1-5, with unresolved D. The CDR3 runs to 12 residues. Trimming stripped 6 bases from V and 6 bases from J, with 9 bases between. CDR1 and CDR2 (germline): MDHEN, SYDVKM. The CDR3 DNA follows: TGTGCCAGCAGCGGACCAACTCAGCCCCAGCATTTT. Translating gives CASSGPTQPQHF.

This clonotype has only a few counts. The chain couples TRBV3-1 to TRBJ2-1, with TRBD1 matching over 8 bases. V dropped 1 base and J dropped 8; count of bases not matched to a gene: 7. Germline lookup yields CDR1 LGHDT and CDR2 YNNKEL (reference sequence). CDR3 size: 15 residues. CDR3 protein: CASSQVGRGRDEQFF. CDR3 bases: TGTGCCAGCAGCCAAGTTGGCAGGGGGCGGGATGAGCAGTTCTTC.

The table lists this clonotype with many counts. The J gene is TRBJ1-1, the V gene TRBV5-1, with 11 nucleotides matching TRBD1. With 0 bases clipped from V and 6 bases from J, the junction kept 4 bases outside the gene matches. CDR3 length: 15 amino acids. The germline V gene encodes CDR1 SGHRS and CDR2 YFSETQ. CDR3 coding DNA: TGCGCCAGCAGCTTGGGCCGGACAGGGGGCTCTGAAGCTTTCTTT. It yields the protein CASSLGRTGGSEAFF.

A few counts support this clonotype. The rearrangement uses TRBV9 and TRBJ2-2; D may be TRBD1 or TRBD2 (5 bases each). The CDR3 spans 16 residues. The V end was cut by 2 bases, the J end by 0 bases, with 11 bases between. The germline V gene encodes CDR1 SGDLS and CDR2 YYNGEE. CDR3 sequence: CASSVGARTNTGELFF. DNA of the CDR3: TGTGCCAGCAGCGTCGGGGCGCGAACGAACACCGGGGAGCTGTTTTTT.

The chain is built from TRBV25-1 and TRBJ2-3; D remains ambiguous. The CDR3 runs 13 residues. Germline assignment: CDR1 MGHDK and CDR2 SYGVNS. Trimming left V 7 bases short and J 5 bases short, with 13 bases between. The CDR3 is CASTRSNGDTQYF. The CDR3 DNA follows: TGTGCCAGCACCCGAAGCAACGGAGATACGCAGTATTTT.

This clonotype was observed at least ten times. The chain carries TRBV29-1 and TRBJ1-5; D not resolved. There are 17 residues in the CDR3. Germline values: CDR1 SQVTM, CDR2 ANQGSEA. V lost 3 bases to trimming and J lost 0 bases, with 18 bases between them. For the CDR3, the DNA is TGCAGCGTTGATTGGGAAGACATTATCTATAGCAATCAGCCCCAGCATTTT. This sequence encodes CSVDWEDIIYSNQPQHF.

The CDR3 spells CASSPRSGGYEQYF. The CDR3 DNA follows: TGTGCCAGCTCACCACGGAGCGGGGGGTACGAGCAGTACTTC. J is TRBJ2-7 and V is TRBV18, with TRBD2 identical over 9 bases. The CDR3 length is 14 residues. J was trimmed by 4 bases and V by 1 base; bases with no gene match: 2. Per germline, CDR1 KGHSH and CDR2 LQKENI.

Ten or more counts support this clonotype. The chain carries TRBV12-3 or TRBV12-4 and TRBJ1-2, with D maybe TRBD1 (6 bases). The CDR3 is made up of 12 amino acids. V lost 5 bases, J lost 8 bases, and 12 bases lay in between. The DNA for the CDR3 is TGTGCCAGCAGTCACTACAGGGCCGGCTACACCTTC. Protein: CASSHYRAGYTF.

This clonotype was counted only a few times. V and J are TRBV7-9 and TRBJ1-1, with D possibly being TRBD1 (6 bases). Trimming took off 5 bases at V and 6 bases at J, with 19 bases between the two ends. The CDR3 contains 15 residues. The germline V gene encodes CDR1 SEHNR and CDR2 FQNEAQ (reference sequence). The CDR3 reads CASSARQAPEAEAFF. The CDR3 coding sequence is TGTGCCAGCAGCGCCCGACAGGCCCCGGAGGCTGAAGCTTTCTTT.

This rearrangement joins TRBV19 to TRBJ1-1; tentatively, D is TRBD1 (5 bases). CDR3 length equals 17 residues. Germline CDR1 is LNHDA and CDR2 is SQIVND (reference sequence). The V and J ends lost 7 bases and 7 bases respectively, with 28 bases between them. CDR3 DNA: TGTGCCAGTATCCCGCGCGGGGGTTGGGTTGAGGAACGTGAAGCTTTCTTT. Its translation: CASIPRGGWVEEREAFF.

On this clonotype: A read error may explain this, as a much larger clone is one base away. The genes are TRBV18 and TRBJ1-1; D is unclear. The length of the CDR3 is 15 residues. The germline V and J ends were trimmed by 8 bases and 1 base, with 17 bases remaining between them. Germline CDR1 is KGHSH and CDR2 is LQKENI. The CDR3 loop is CASPRGPQGNTEAFF. The CDR3 DNA sequence: TGTGCCAGCCCACGAGGACCCCAAGGGAACACTGAAGCTTTCTTT.

J is TRBJ1-3 and V is TRBV19; TRBD1 agrees at 10 bases. Germline lookup yields CDR1 LNHDA and CDR2 SQIVND (reference sequence). The V gene end was trimmed by 10 bases and the J gene end by 5 bases; junction bases not matched to a gene: 5. The CDR3 spans 13 residues. In nucleotides, the CDR3 is TGTGCCACCGCGGGACAGGGGAGAAACACCATATATTTT. Its protein product is CATAGQGRNTIYF.

Regarding this clonotype: Since a much larger clone is just one base distant, this may be a read error. This chain joins TRBV12-3 or TRBV12-4 and TRBJ2-7; D assignment may be TRBD1 or TRBD2 (5 bases each). This CDR3 contains 11 residues. Here the CDR3 DNA reads TGTGCCAGCGGTGGGGGATCCGAGCAGTGCTTC. It codes for CASGGGSEQCF.

This clonotype was counted many times. The germline gene is not matched at one end of the junction; a read error may be the cause. The chain combines TRBV2 with TRBJ1-2; 11 bases fit TRBD1. Germline CDR1 reads SNHLY; CDR2 reads FYNNEI. This CDR3 comprises 12 residues. The CDR3 reads CAGRTGGSGYTF. In DNA form, the CDR3 reads TGTGCCGGCAGGACAGGGGGCTCTGGCTACACCTTC.

The chain recombines TRBV7-9 with TRBJ2-3; D gene ambiguous. Deletions cut 5 bases from V and 2 bases from J, with 14 bases between. The germline V gene encodes CDR1 SEHNR and CDR2 FQNEAQ (reference sequence). This CDR3 region has 15 residues. CDR3 residues: CASSLGWGYTDTQYF. CDR3 DNA sequence: TGTGCCAGCAGCCTAGGGTGGGGTTACACAGATACGCAGTATTTT.

The chain is built from TRBV5-6 and TRBJ2-2, with D uncertain. With 2 bases removed from V and 4 bases from J, the gap between germline ends came to 18 bases. CDR3 size: 17 residues. Germline V CDR1 and CDR2: SGHDT, YYEEEE. The CDR3 spells CASSFPTTSVGTGELFF. The CDR3 coding sequence is TGTGCCAGCAGCTTCCCAACGACGAGTGTGGGCACCGGGGAGCTGTTTTTT.

This clonotype was observed at least ten times. The chain uses TRBV20-1 and TRBJ2-7; the D gene could be TRBD1 or TRBD2 (6 bases each). From germline, CDR1 is DFQATT and CDR2 SNEGSKA (reference sequence). CDR3 size: 13 residues. Trimming took off 5 bases at V and 3 bases at J, with 14 bases between the two ends. The CDR3 loop reads CSAGGPTGYEQYF. Written as DNA, the CDR3 is TGCAGTGCTGGGGGGCCGACGGGCTACGAGCAGTACTTC.

This clonotype appeared a few times. The chain couples TRBV5-1 to TRBJ2-7; D call uncertain. Trimming took 0 bases from V and 7 from J, leaving 14 bases between them. The CDR3 sequence is 14 residues long. Germline V lookup: CDR1 SGHRS, CDR2 YFSETQ. The CDR3 sequence: CASSLEIPSVEQYF. CDR3 coding DNA: TGCGCCAGCAGCTTGGAAATCCCCTCGGTGGAGCAGTACTTC.

The chain joins TRBV5-5 to TRBJ2-7, with 11 bases matching TRBD1. With V trimmed by 0 bases and J by 3 bases, 5 bases remained unmatched. The germline V gene encodes CDR1 SGHKS and CDR2 YYEKEE (reference sequence). This CDR3 has 16 residues. The CDR3 reads CASSLDPGTGGYEQYF. The CDR3 region has the DNA TGTGCCAGCAGCTTGGACCCCGGGACAGGGGGCTACGAGCAGTACTTC.

The rearrangement links TRBV12-3 or TRBV12-4 to TRBJ2-7; tentative D call: TRBD1 (6 bases). The CDR3 runs to 13 residues. V was trimmed by 6 bases and J by 4 bases, leaving 13 bases between them. In DNA, the CDR3 is TGTGCCAGCAGCTGGGGACAAGCGTACGAGCAGTACTTC. Translating gives CASSWGQAYEQYF.

V and J are TRBV12-3 or TRBV12-4 and TRBJ1-3, with D possibly matching TRBD1 (5 bases). Trimming shortened V by 2 bases and J by 4 bases, and 9 bases separated the two germline ends. The CDR3 is 14 residues long. The CDR3 region has the DNA TGTGCCAGCAGTTTACGAGGGGTCGGAAACACCATATATTTT. Translation gives CASSLRGVGNTIYF.

The genes are TRBV18 and TRBJ2-2, with TRBD2 identical over 10 bases. Trimming took 3 bases from V and 2 from J; bases not matched to a gene: 6. Germline lookup yields CDR1 KGHSH and CDR2 LQKENI. There are 17 residues in the CDR3. CDR3 nucleotides: TGTGCCAGCTCACCTCTAGCGGGAGAGCCTAACACCGGGGAGCTGTTTTTT. Translated: CASSPLAGEPNTGELFF.